The 8 T cell receptor beta chains listed next were all sequenced from one sample in a study of glioma-infiltrating T cells after dendritic cell vaccination. The data were produced by immunoSEQ multiplex PCR, yet TCRdb's version contains in-frame clones alone and is incomplete. The table includes about 370 clones, around 94% detected once. The sample in question was tumor tissue, obtained before dendritic cell vaccination. The receptor source for this set is a human donor with glioblastoma.

V gene TRBV5-6 combines with J gene TRBJ2-3, with D tentatively TRBD2 (6 bases). V was pared by 3 bases and J by 6 bases, with 20 bases between. This CDR3 has 16 amino acids. Germline-derived CDR1 and CDR2 are SGHDT and YYEEEE. The CDR3 spells CASSYRGLARADTQYF. CDR3 nucleotides: TGTGCCAGCAGCTACCGGGGCCTAGCGAGGGCGGATACGCAGTATTTT.

V is TRBV2 and J is TRBJ1-2; the match to TRBD1 covers 10 bases. V lost 5 bases, J lost 2 bases, and 2 bases stayed unmatched. This CDR3 is built from 14 residues. Germline CDR1 and CDR2: SNHLY and FYNNEI. As DNA, the CDR3 is TGTGCCAGCAGTCGACAGGGGGCGAACTATGGCTACACCTTC. Amino acid sequence: CASSRQGANYGYTF.

Comment on this clone: Germline is not matched at one junction end, which may reflect a read error. V is TRBV2 and J is TRBJ2-3; 8 bases map to TRBD1. The germline CDR1 and CDR2 sequences are SNHLY and FYNNEI. CDR3 length equals 16 residues. CDR3 sequence: CASSEVAPGGTDTQYF. CDR3 nucleotides: TGTGCCAGCAGTGAAGTAGCGCCAGGGGGCACGGATACGCAGTATTTT.

The J gene is TRBJ2-2, the V gene TRBV7-9; 12 bases are a match to TRBD2. V was clipped by 3 bases and J by 6 bases; unmatched bases: 5. The germline V gene encodes CDR1 SEHNR and CDR2 FQNEAQ (reference sequence). The CDR3 runs to 16 residues. CDR3 protein: CASSFLAGGPSGELFF. CDR3 sequence (DNA): TGTGCCAGCAGCTTCCTAGCGGGGGGGCCCTCCGGGGAGCTGTTTTTT.

This chain uses TRBV5-4 with TRBJ2-5; D uncertain. Between the trimmed V and J ends, which lost 0 bases and 2 bases, there was a span of 8 bases. Germline V CDR1 and CDR2: SGHNT, YYREEE (reference sequence). The CDR3 is 14 amino acids. CDR3 amino acids: CASSLAPVQETQYF. CDR3 sequence (DNA): TGTGCCAGCAGCTTGGCCCCGGTTCAAGAGACCCAGTACTTC.

The chain couples TRBV28 to TRBJ2-3; 8 positions match TRBD2. Germline CDR1 reads MDHEN; CDR2 reads SYDVKM. CDR3 length equals 17 residues. Trimming removed 10 bases from V and 0 bases from J; junction bases left unmatched: 15. The CDR3 DNA reads as TGTGCCACCAAGGGAGTAGCGGGGTTTGCTAGCACAGATACGCAGTATTTT. Its translation is CATKGVAGFASTDTQYF.

This chain joins TRBV7-8 and TRBJ2-6; D remains ambiguous. CDR1 and CDR2 from the germline V gene are SGHVS and FQNEAQ. V lost 3 bases to trimming and J lost 2 bases, with 5 bases between them. The CDR3 runs to 14 residues. CDR3 residues: CASSFGTGANVLTF. The CDR3, as DNA: TGTGCCAGCAGCTTTGGCACTGGGGCCAACGTCCTGACTTTC.

The CDR3 loop reads CASSLAEYTDTQYF. CDR3 DNA: TGTGCCAGCTCACTAGCGGAATACACAGATACGCAGTATTTT. V gene TRBV6-5 combines with J gene TRBJ2-3; 8 bases align to TRBD2. Unmatched junction bases numbered 6, after V lost 8 bases and J lost 2 bases. Germline CDR1 MNHEY, CDR2 SVGAGI. This CDR3 spans 14 amino acids.